The clone carrying this T cell receptor beta chain was found once. This entry belongs to a study of blood T cell repertoires in COVID-19. The wider study: COVID-19 samples from acute and convalescent phases originated in the United States, Italy and Spain.

The CDR3 extends over 15 amino acids. Germline CDR1 and CDR2: MNHEY and SVGAGI. Trimming cost V 7 bases and J 2 bases; bases outside gene matches: 4. Per the study methods: Amplifying reference gene primers gave estimates of nucleated cell counts. Assay: immunoSEQ multiplex PCR; the TCRdb copy retains only in-frame clones and omits some. For V, J and clone size, that table is used; D and trimming come from the DNA. The sample has 140,000 to 150,000 clones, about 80% seen once. The source material was peripheral blood. The chain joins TRBV6-5 to TRBJ2-1; the match to TRBD2 covers 11 bases. The TCR sequence derives from a man aged 70 or older who had recovered from COVID-19. The CDR3 is CASNPTSGTYNEQFF. The CDR3 DNA follows: TGTGCCAGCAACCCGACTAGCGGGACCTACAATGAGCAGTTCTTC.